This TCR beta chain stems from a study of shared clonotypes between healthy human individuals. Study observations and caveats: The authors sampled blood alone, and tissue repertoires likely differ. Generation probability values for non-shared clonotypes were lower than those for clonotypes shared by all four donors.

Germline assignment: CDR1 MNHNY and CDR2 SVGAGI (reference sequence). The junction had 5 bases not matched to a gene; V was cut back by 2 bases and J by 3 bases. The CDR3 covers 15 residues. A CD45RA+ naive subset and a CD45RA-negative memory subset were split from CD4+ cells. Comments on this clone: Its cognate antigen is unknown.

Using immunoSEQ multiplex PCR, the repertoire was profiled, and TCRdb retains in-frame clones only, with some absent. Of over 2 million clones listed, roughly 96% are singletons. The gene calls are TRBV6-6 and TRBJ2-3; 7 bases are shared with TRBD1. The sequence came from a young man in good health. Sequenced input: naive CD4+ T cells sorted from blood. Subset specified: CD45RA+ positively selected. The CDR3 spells CASSYPGTETDTQYF. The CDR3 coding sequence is TGTGCCAGCAGTTACCCCGGGACAGAAACAGATACGCAGTATTTT.